A single sample gave rise to the 32 T cell receptor beta chains below, sequenced in a study of shared clonotypes between healthy human individuals. Sequencing was performed with immunoSEQ multiplex PCR; in TCRdb, only in-frame clones are kept and a portion is missing. The sample carries around 1.5 million clones, nearly 99% recorded once. Sample: naive CD4+ T cells sorted from blood. Subset denoted: CD45RA+ positively selected. The receptors stem from a man aged 25 to 40 in good health.

CDR3 amino acids: CASSLGLGTGRFEAFF. CDR3 coding DNA: TGTGCCAGCAGCTTGGGGTTGGGGACAGGGCGTTTTGAAGCTTTCTTT. J is TRBJ1-1 and V is TRBV5-5; 9 bases are shared with TRBD1. The germline gives CDR1 SGHKS, CDR2 YYEKEE (reference sequence). CDR3 size: 16 residues. After removal of 0 bases from V and 7 bases from J, the junction contained 10 bases not matched to a gene.

The rearrangement uses TRBV6-6 and TRBJ1-5; possibly TRBD1 for D (5 bases). CDR1 is MNHNY and CDR2 is SVGAGI in the germline V gene (reference sequence). The CDR3 loop spans 14 amino acids. The V end lost 6 bases, the J end lost 4 bases, and 13 bases lay between the germline ends. The CDR3 here is CASRDAGLNQPQHF. DNA for the CDR3: TGTGCCAGCAGAGACGCGGGGCTGAATCAGCCCCAGCATTTT.

This sequence joins TRBV20-1 and TRBJ2-7, with D unresolved. This CDR3 contains 10 residues. The germline V and J ends were trimmed by 5 bases and 1 base, with 3 bases remaining between them. CDR1 and CDR2 from the germline V gene are DFQATT and SNEGSKA (reference sequence). CDR3 coding DNA: TGCAGTGCTGTTTCCTACGAGCAGTACTTC. Amino acids: CSAVSYEQYF.

V gene TRBV18 combines with J gene TRBJ1-4; no definite D call. CDR1 and CDR2 from the germline V gene are KGHSH and LQKENI. This CDR3 is built from 14 residues. Trimming took 2 bases from V and 8 from J, leaving 12 bases between them. As DNA, the CDR3 is TGTGCCAGCTCACCAGGGGTGACTGCCGAAAAACTGTTTTTT. This gives the protein CASSPGVTAEKLFF.

The chain carries TRBV10-3 and TRBJ1-5; no reliable D call. The CDR3 length is 16 residues. Germline V CDR1 and CDR2: ENHRY, SYGVKD. V lost 0 bases and J lost 0, with 9 bases in between. The CDR3 is CAISESRQYSNQPQHF. Here the CDR3 DNA reads TGTGCCATCAGTGAGTCTCGGCAGTATAGCAATCAGCCCCAGCATTTT.

The gene calls are TRBV2 and TRBJ2-2; D remains ambiguous. The germline V gene has CDR1 SNHLY and CDR2 FYNNEI. This CDR3 has 15 amino acids. V dropped 4 bases and J dropped 1 base, with 10 bases sitting between them. Here the CDR3 DNA reads TGTGCCAGCAGTGTAAGGGATTTGAACACCGGGGAGCTGTTTTTT. It encodes CASSVRDLNTGELFF.

The rearrangement links TRBV18 to TRBJ2-1; D gene uncertain. There are 13 residues in the CDR3. CDR1 and CDR2 (germline): KGHSH, LQKENI. The germline V and J ends were trimmed by 1 base and 8 bases, with 9 bases remaining between them. Here the CDR3 reads CASSPRLSDEQFF. CDR3 DNA sequence: TGTGCCAGCTCACCACGATTGAGTGATGAGCAGTTCTTC.

The chain carries TRBV18 and TRBJ1-5; D unclear. The V gene's germline CDR1 is KGHSH and CDR2 LQKENI. The V end was cut by 3 bases, the J end by 2 bases, with 8 bases between. CDR3 length: 14 amino acids. CDR3 sequence (DNA): TGTGCCAGCTCACCGATTGGGGGCAATCAGCCCCAGCATTTT. Translated, it gives CASSPIGGNQPQHF.

The gene calls are TRBV4-1 and TRBJ2-1; 10 nucleotides align to TRBD2. The CDR3 is 16 amino acids. J gave up 13 bases and V 0 bases, and 12 bases lay outside the gene matches. The germline CDR1 and CDR2 sequences are MGHRA and YSYEKL. The CDR3, as DNA: TGCGCCAGCAGCCAAGATAGGCTAGCGGGAGTGTGGAAACAGTTCTTC. Translated: CASSQDRLAGVWKQFF.

This clone appeared once. The DNA of the CDR3 is TGTGCCTCTATGGTGGTAGCGGGAGTAATGGACGAGCAGTACTTC. This encodes CASMVVAGVMDEQYF. The rearrangement links TRBV6-6 to TRBJ2-7, with 9 bases identical to TRBD2. The junction had 16 bases not matched to a gene; V was cut back by 11 bases and J by 5 bases. Germline V lookup: CDR1 MNHNY, CDR2 SVGAGI (reference sequence). This CDR3 comprises 15 residues.

The V call is TRBV5-4, the J call TRBJ2-7; 7 bases map to TRBD2. The V gene's germline CDR1 is SGHNT and CDR2 YYREEE (reference sequence). This CDR3 comprises 15 residues. The J segment lost 6 bases and the V segment lost 2 bases, leaving 11 bases of the junction unmatched. CDR3 DNA: TGTGCCAGCAGCTTCCTATCTAGCGGTGGCGGCGAGCAGTACTTC. Amino acids: CASSFLSSGGGEQYF.

This clone was counted a single time. J is TRBJ2-5 and V is TRBV5-1; 14 positions agree with TRBD2. There are 19 residues in the CDR3. The germline V gene has CDR1 SGHRS and CDR2 YFSETQ. With V trimmed by 4 bases and J by 1 base, 12 bases remained unmatched. The CDR3 is CASSRKRLAGGTRQETQYF. CDR3 coding DNA: TGCGCCAGCAGCCGAAAGCGACTAGCGGGAGGGACGCGCCAAGAGACCCAGTACTTC.

V is TRBV9 and J is TRBJ2-7; D is unclear. V was trimmed by 0 bases and J by 5 bases, leaving 9 bases between them. Per germline, CDR1 SGDLS and CDR2 YYNGEE. The CDR3 contains 13 residues. CDR3 protein: CASSVGQQNEQYF. CDR3 nucleotides: TGTGCCAGCAGCGTAGGGCAGCAAAACGAGCAGTACTTC.

The chain links TRBV11-3 to TRBJ2-7; possibly TRBD2 for D (6 bases). The CDR3 has 13 amino acids. The V end lost 1 base, the J end lost 5 bases, and 9 bases lay between the germline ends. Germline assignment: CDR1 SGHNT and CDR2 YENEEA. The chain's CDR3 is CASSLAPGDEQYF. In DNA, the CDR3 is TGTGCCAGCAGCTTAGCCCCGGGGGACGAGCAGTACTTC.

The DNA of the CDR3 is TGTGCCAGCAGCTTGGTAGGGGGTGCAACTAATGAAAAACTGTTTTTT. Encoded protein: CASSLVGGATNEKLFF. The chain recombines TRBV5-5 with TRBJ1-4; D is perhaps TRBD1 (6 bases). The CDR3 contains 16 residues. With 0 bases removed from V and 0 bases from J, the gap between germline ends came to 9 bases. Germline loops: CDR1 SGHKS, CDR2 YYEKEE (reference sequence).

V gene TRBV14 combines with J gene TRBJ2-7; a possible D gene is TRBD2 (6 bases). CDR1 is SGHDN, CDR2 FVKESK, per germline. The CDR3 runs to 15 residues. Trimming removed 2 bases from V and 3 bases from J, with 14 bases in between. The CDR3 bases are TGTGCCAGCAGCCAACGAACGGGAGAACTCTACGAGCAGTACTTC. Residues: CASSQRTGELYEQYF. The full variable domain, completed using reference TRBV14 and TRBJ2-7, is EAGVTQFPSHSVIEKGQTVTLRCDPISGHDNLYWYRRVMGKEIKFLLHFVKESKQDESGMPNNRFLAERTGGTYSTLKVQPAELEDSGVYFCASSQRTGELYEQYFGPGTRLTVT.

The chain links TRBV28 to TRBJ1-4; D remains unclear. The CDR3 consists of 12 residues. CDR1 is MDHEN, CDR2 SYDVKM, per germline. V lost 5 bases to trimming and J lost 8 bases, with 9 bases between them. The CDR3 sequence is CASSTPTEKLFF. DNA of the CDR3: TGTGCCAGCAGTACCCCGACAGAAAAACTGTTTTTT.

CDR3 nucleotide sequence: TGTGCCAGTAGTCCCTGGATGGCCGATCAGCCCCAGCATTTT. It specifies CASSPWMADQPQHF. The J gene is TRBJ1-5, the V gene TRBV19; no clear D. The CDR3 is 14 amino acids. CDR1 is LNHDA and CDR2 is SQIVND in the germline V gene (reference sequence). V was pared by 5 bases and J by 5 bases, with 13 bases between.

The V call is TRBV9, the J call TRBJ2-7; D possibly corresponds to TRBD1 (6 bases). The V end was cut by 4 bases, the J end by 3 bases, with 11 bases between. Per germline, CDR1 SGDLS and CDR2 YYNGEE. The CDR3 consists of 13 residues. The CDR3 nucleotides read TGTGCCAGCAGCCCCCTGACAGGCTACGAGCAGTACTTC. It encodes CASSPLTGYEQYF.

J is TRBJ2-7 and V is TRBV14; 8 bases are shared with TRBD2. This CDR3 is built from 17 residues. Germline values: CDR1 SGHDN, CDR2 FVKESK. Trimming took 0 bases from V and 0 from J; bases not matched to a gene: 7. The CDR3 sequence is CASSQEFGGRSSYEQYF. The DNA for the CDR3 is TGTGCCAGCAGCCAAGAGTTTGGCGGGAGGAGCTCCTACGAGCAGTACTTC.

This clone has just one count. The chain has TRBV29-1 and TRBJ2-7; a weak D match, TRBD2 (5 bases). The V end was cut by 7 bases, the J end by 0 bases, with 13 bases between. CDR3 length equals 13 residues. CDR1 SQVTM and CDR2 ANQGSEA come from the germline V gene. The CDR3 protein is CSAWERYSYEQYF. The CDR3 nucleotides are TGCAGCGCATGGGAGAGGTACTCCTACGAGCAGTACTTC.

This clone came up once. The genes are TRBV5-4 and TRBJ2-7; D could derive from TRBD1 or TRBD2 (6 bases each). The ends were cut back, 4 bases at V and 6 bases at J, with 23 bases in the middle. The length of the CDR3 is 16 residues. Germline V gene sequence: CDR1 SGHNT, CDR2 YYREEE (reference sequence). The CDR3 coding sequence is TGTGCCAGCAGCCCGGATGGGGGGCGCCGGAGTTCCGAGCAGTACTTC. It translates to CASSPDGGRRSSEQYF.

The chain joins TRBV25-1 to TRBJ2-1; a weak D match, TRBD2 (5 bases). The V and J ends lost 4 bases and 7 bases respectively, with 17 bases between them. The V gene's germline CDR1 is MGHDK and CDR2 SYGVNS. The CDR3 loop spans 15 amino acids. CDR3 nucleotides: TGTGCCAGCAGTGCTACAAGGCTAGCAAGGAATGAGCAGTTCTTC. It specifies CASSATRLARNEQFF.

This chain links TRBV15 with TRBJ2-7; no reliable D call. With 3 bases removed from V and 4 bases from J, the gap between germline ends came to 16 bases. The CDR3 has 15 residues. CDR1 and CDR2 (germline): LNHNV, YYDKDF (reference sequence). DNA of the CDR3: TGTGCCACCAGCAGGTTACAGCATTCTGGTTACGAGCAGTACTTC. Translation gives CATSRLQHSGYEQYF.

This chain links TRBV6-6 with TRBJ2-2; D possibly matches TRBD1 or TRBD2 (5 bases each). The CDR3 spans 15 residues. V lost 2 bases and J lost 5, with 12 bases in between. CDR1 MNHNY and CDR2 SVGAGI come from the germline V gene (reference sequence). The CDR3 DNA follows: TGTGCCAGCAGTTACCTTTCTGGGGGTACCGGGGAGCTGTTTTTT. It yields the protein CASSYLSGGTGELFF.

The chain uses TRBV20-1 and TRBJ2-7, with 7 positions matching TRBD1. Germline V lookup: CDR1 DFQATT, CDR2 SNEGSKA (reference sequence). This CDR3 has 11 residues. J gave up 6 bases and V 5 bases, and 4 bases lay outside the gene matches. For the CDR3, the DNA is TGCAGTGCTCCCTACAGGGGCGAGCAGTACTTC. Amino acids: CSAPYRGEQYF.

Of note for this clone: The same CDR3 arises from other DNA sequences in this sample as well. The chain is built from TRBV11-2 and TRBJ2-7; 12 nucleotides match TRBD2. Germline V gene sequence: CDR1 SGHAT, CDR2 FQNNGV. The CDR3 spans 14 residues. The trim removed 5 bases at V and 4 bases at J, leaving 3 bases unmatched. The CDR3 region is CASSRLAGVYEQYF. CDR3 DNA: TGTGCCAGCAGCCGACTAGCGGGAGTTTACGAGCAGTACTTC.

The chain uses TRBV9 and TRBJ2-3; TRBD2 matches 7 bases. The CDR3 covers 16 residues. In germline, CDR1 is SGDLS, CDR2 YYNGEE. J gave up 6 bases and V 2 bases, and 12 bases lay outside the gene matches. CDR3 loop: CASSVGQRGGWDTQYF. The CDR3 DNA reads as TGTGCCAGCAGCGTTGGCCAGCGGGGCGGTTGGGATACGCAGTATTTT.

The rearrangement uses TRBV28 and TRBJ1-5, with D hard to call. The germline CDR1 and CDR2 sequences are MDHEN and SYDVKM. The CDR3 is 14 residues long. The V end was cut by 4 bases, the J end by 4 bases, with 11 bases between. The CDR3 region has the DNA TGTGCCAGCAGTTCCTTTTCGACTAATCAGCCCCAGCATTTT. Its translation: CASSSFSTNQPQHF.

This chain joins TRBV18 and TRBJ1-1, with D unresolved. CDR3 length: 13 amino acids. Trimming cost V 3 bases and J 5 bases, with 10 bases left between them. The germline V gene has CDR1 KGHSH and CDR2 LQKENI. The chain's CDR3 is CASSPGFSTEAFF. CDR3 coding DNA: TGTGCCAGCTCACCCGGGTTTTCGACTGAAGCTTTCTTT.

The chain employs TRBV15 and TRBJ2-7, with 10 nucleotides matching TRBD2. Germline V gives CDR1 LNHNV, CDR2 YYDKDF (reference sequence). V trimming: 1 base; J trimming: 4 bases; junction bases outside the gene matches: 19. This CDR3 spans 20 amino acids. Written as DNA, the CDR3 is TGTGCCACCAGCAGAGCACGTTCAGGAGCGGGAGGGCCGTCGCGGTACGAGCAGTACTTC. This encodes CATSRARSGAGGPSRYEQYF.

This clone is a singleton in its sample. V usage is TRBV6-1 and J usage is TRBJ2-7, with D hard to call. CDR3 length: 14 residues. Germline-derived CDR1 and CDR2 are MNHNS and SASEGT. Trimming removed 2 bases at V and 3 bases at J, with 11 bases between. CDR3 coding DNA: TGTGCCAGCAGTGAATTTAACAGTGACTACGAGCAGTACTTC. This gives the protein CASSEFNSDYEQYF.